This T cell receptor beta chain is from a study of T-cell reconstitution after alpha-beta-depleted transplantation in children. This clonotype was counted between two and nine times. CDR1 is SGHAT and CDR2 is FQNNGV in the germline V gene. CDR3 length: 15 amino acids. V was pared by 4 bases and J by 4 bases, with 8 bases of the junction left unmatched. Researchers prepared the TCRbeta library using unique molecular identifiers, the study reports. TCRdb reprocessed the PCR reads via MiXCR and lists one record per CDR3 protein. Altogether 350,000 to 400,000 distinct CDR3 sequences are present, about an eighth being singletons, with the ten largest covering roughly 4.3%.

The source is a human donor who donated a stem cell graft to a child with Fanconi anemia. The rearrangement joins TRBV11-2 to TRBJ2-5, with 8 bases that match TRBD2. The sequencing used PBMCs, collected from the stem cell graft. The DNA of the CDR3 is TGTGCCAGCAGCTCTGAGCGGGGGCGAAGAGAGACCCAGTACTTC. It encodes CASSSERGRRETQYF.